The rows below give T cell receptor beta chains drawn from one sample of a study of control samples from healthy donors and cancer patients. Generated by immunoSEQ multiplex PCR, the TCRdb table keeps only in-frame clones and is missing some. This table holds around 200,000 clones, over 80% found once. Sample: blood. All receptors come from a young man in good health. Both conserved end residues are part of each CDR3. The D gene is left open where the match is weak. The listing skips clone size in some rows; elsewhere it reads once, few, many or a size class.

v_call	clone_size	j_call	d_call	cdr3_nt	cdr3_aa
TRBV18	.	TRBJ2-4	TRBD1	TGTGCCAGCTCACCACGGGCTGGTCTCGGTTTCCGGGACAGTAAAAACATTCAGTACTTC	CASSPRAGLGFRDSKNIQYF
TRBV10-3	once	TRBJ2-5	.	TGTGCCATCAGGAGACAGGGACTGGGTGAGACCCAGTACTTC	CAIRRQGLGETQYF
TRBV18	once	TRBJ1-6	.	TGTGCCAGCTCACCGAGCATCCCTGGGGGTTCACCCCTCCACTTT	CASSPSIPGGSPLHF
TRBV20-1	.	TRBJ1-5	.	TGCAGTGCTAGTAGGGGGTATAGCAATCAGCCCCAGCATTTT	CSASRGYSNQPQHF
TRBV19	.	TRBJ2-5	.	TGTGCCAGTATGGGGGAGGAGACCCAGTACTTC	CASMGEETQYF
TRBV7-9	.	TRBJ2-1	.	TGTGCCAGCAGCCGGGGTACGGGTGAGCAGTTCTTC	CASSRGTGEQFF
TRBV14	.	TRBJ1-6	.	TGTGCCAGCAGCCAAGAGAGTGGCTATAATTCACCCCTCCACTTT	CASSQESGYNSPLHF
TRBV5-8	.	TRBJ1-2	.	TGTGCCAGCAGCCCGGGAGGGGGGCGCGACTATGGCTACACCTTC	CASSPGGGRDYGYTF
TRBV19	once	TRBJ1-2	.	TGTGCCAGTACAGAACACCTTAAAGCGCACTATGGCTACACCTTC	CASTEHLKAHYGYTF
TRBV5-4	.	TRBJ2-3	.	TGTGCCAGCAAGGCCAGTATGAGTGGAACAGATACGCAGTATTTT	CASKASMSGTDTQYF
TRBV30	.	TRBJ2-1	TRBD2	TGTGCCTTTTATGGGGGGGGGACTGTTAATGAGCAGTTCTTC	CAFYGGGTVNEQFF
TRBV19	.	TRBJ1-2	.	TGTGCCAGTGCCCCGGGCTCGAGGGGGTATGGCTACACCTTC	CASAPGSRGYGYTF
TRBV7-8	.	TRBJ1-5	.	TGTGCCAGCAGCTTAGGGGCTCCAGGGGAACAGCCCCAGCATTTT	CASSLGAPGEQPQHF
TRBV19	.	TRBJ1-1	TRBD1	TGTGCCAGTAGTATAGACCGACAGGGTTGGGCTTTCTTT	CASSIDRQGWAFF
TRBV5-5	.	TRBJ2-7	.	TGTGCCAGCAGCCCAATCGGCAGGGGATTCTCCTACGAGCAGTACTTC	CASSPIGRGFSYEQYF
TRBV7-9	.	TRBJ2-7	TRBD1	TGTGCCAGCAGTTTAAGTGCAGGGGGATCCTACGAGCAGTACTTC	CASSLSAGGSYEQYF
TRBV25-1	.	TRBJ2-3	TRBD2	TGTGCCAGCAGTGCCCGGGGGACTAACACAGATACGCAGTATTTT	CASSARGTNTDTQYF
TRBV6-2/TRBV6-3	.	TRBJ2-7	.	TGTGCCAGCAGCCTTCTTCCGGGGTTCTTAGGCTACGAGCAGTACTTC	CASSLLPGFLGYEQYF
TRBV24-1	.	TRBJ1-5	.	TGTGCCACCAGTGCTAGGGGGATTCAGCCCCAGCATTTT	CATSARGIQPQHF
TRBV19	.	TRBJ1-5	.	TGTGCCAGTAGTATAGGAGTGAGCAATCAGCCCCAGCATTTT	CASSIGVSNQPQHF
TRBV19	.	TRBJ2-3	.	TGTGCCAGTAGTATAACAGGGCGTCAAGATACGCAGTATTTT	CASSITGRQDTQYF
TRBV5-1	.	TRBJ2-2	.	TGCGCCAGCAGCTTGGCCGGCCGGATCACCGGGGAGCTGTTTTTT	CASSLAGRITGELFF
TRBV6-5	.	TRBJ2-7	.	TGTGCCAGCAGCGTGTTTTTGCGGGGCGACTACGAGCAGTACTTC	CASSVFLRGDYEQYF
TRBV18	.	TRBJ2-6	.	TGTGCCAGCTCTTACAGGGGACTCTCTGGGGCCAACGTCCTGACTTTC	CASSYRGLSGANVLTF
TRBV11-2	.	TRBJ2-5	.	TGTGCCAGCAGCTTAGATACAGGGATTCTCGGTAGAGAGACCCAGTACTTC	CASSLDTGILGRETQYF
TRBV18	.	TRBJ2-7	TRBD2	TGTGCCAGCTCACCGGTCGCTAGCGGGGTCTACGAGCAGTACTTC	CASSPVASGVYEQYF
TRBV5-4	.	TRBJ1-6	.	TGTGCCAGCAGCAGGGAGGGTGGGAATTCACCCCTCCACTTT	CASSREGGNSPLHF
TRBV2	once	TRBJ1-5	TRBD1	TGTGCCAGCAGTCCAATTAAGCCTACAGGGGGGAATCAGCCCCAGCATTTT	CASSPIKPTGGNQPQHF
TRBV12-5	.	TRBJ2-1	TRBD1	TGTGCTAGTGGTTTGGATAACTCCGGGACAGGCTCCTACAATGAGCAGTTCTTC	CASGLDNSGTGSYNEQFF
TRBV2	.	TRBJ2-7	TRBD1	TGTGCCAGCCAACCGGGACAGGGATCCTACGAGCAGTACTTC	CASQPGQGSYEQYF
TRBV24-1	.	TRBJ2-1	TRBD2	TGTGCCACCAGTGATTCCAGCGGGGGGTACAATGAGCAGTTCTTC	CATSDSSGGYNEQFF
TRBV18	.	TRBJ2-7	.	TGTGCCAGCTCACGGGGACTGGATTACGAGCAGTACTTC	CASSRGLDYEQYF
TRBV30	.	TRBJ1-2	.	TGTGCCTGCAATTCCTTCGACAGGCTGGCCTATGGCTACACCTTC	CACNSFDRLAYGYTF
TRBV5-1	once	TRBJ2-1	.	TGCGCCAGCAGCCTCCGGACGGGTTCCTACAATGAGCAGTTCTTC	CASSLRTGSYNEQFF
TRBV30	.	TRBJ2-2	.	TGTGCCTGGAGTGTGCGGTACACCGGGGAGCTGTTTTTT	CAWSVRYTGELFF
TRBV5-1	.	TRBJ2-1	TRBD2	TGCGCCAGCAGCAGACTAGCGGGGCTGTACAATGAGCAGTTCTTC	CASSRLAGLYNEQFF
TRBV18	.	TRBJ2-1	.	TGTGCCAGCTCACCGCAGGGGTACAATGAGCAGTTCTTC	CASSPQGYNEQFF
TRBV10-3	.	TRBJ1-1	.	TGTGCCATCAGTGAGATGGGGGGGAACACTGAAGCTTTCTTT	CAISEMGGNTEAFF
TRBV2	.	TRBJ1-5	.	TGTGCCAGCAGCGCATATGATCAGCCCCAGCATTTT	CASSAYDQPQHF
TRBV18	.	TRBJ1-1	TRBD1	TGTGCCAGCCTCGGACAGGGGGCTTACACTGAAGCTTTCTTT	CASLGQGAYTEAFF